This T cell receptor beta chain was identified in a study of glioma-infiltrating T cells. This clonotype was found many times. Antigen specificity is unknown. The germline V gene has CDR1 KGHDR and CDR2 SFDVKD. V lost 2 bases and J lost 5, with 15 bases in between. The CDR3 totals 16 residues. Using RNA template, CDR3s of TCR alpha and beta were amplified with iRepertoire arm-PCR. TCRdb recomputed calls from the multiplex PCR reads with MiXCR, one row per CDR3 protein. The sample records fewer than 110,000 distinct CDR3 sequences, about 28% being singletons. Study-wide points: Non-neoplastic patients had below-expected tissue-blood divergence, while all gliomas exceeded expectation.

This TCR derives from a human donor with low-grade glioma or glioblastoma, undergoing nonglioma brain surgery, or in good health (not recorded which). The sequenced sample consisted of glioma tissue, nonneoplastic brain tissue, or PBMCs (not recorded which). The genes are TRBV24-1 and TRBJ2-1, with a possible D match to TRBD1 (6 bases). CDR3 sequence (DNA): TGTGCCACCAGTGATTCGACAGGTCCCCTCCACAATGAGCAGTTCTTC. This sequence encodes CATSDSTGPLHNEQFF.